These 32 T cell receptor beta chains came from one sample sequenced in a study of OX40 agonist ivuxolimab in advanced cancers. Preparation of the library involved the immunoSEQ multiplex PCR assay. In its TCRdb copy, this immuneACCESS table keeps in-frame sequences only and misses some clones. Where compared with another copy, unresolved V genes explain less than half of these, and the others have no known cause. The sample table holds about 61,000 clones, of which roughly four fifths were seen once. Roughly 3.3% of the sample is held by the ten biggest clonotypes. The sample here was CD4+ or CD8+ T cells sorted from blood, taken in a trial of the OX40 agonist ivuxolimab. These receptors originate from an adult with an advanced solid tumor such as melanoma, head and neck, liver or kidney cancer.

The chain couples TRBV30 to TRBJ2-4, with 11 bases identical to TRBD2. CDR1 and CDR2 from the germline V gene are GTSNPN and SVGIG (reference sequence). The CDR3 loop spans 14 amino acids. The V and J ends lost 2 bases and 10 bases, in that order; junction bases with no gene match: 7. The CDR3 loop is CAWSRTSGGGIQYF. CDR3 DNA: TGTGCCTGGAGTAGAACTAGCGGGGGAGGGATTCAGTACTTC.

J is TRBJ1-1 and V is TRBV4-1; D is possibly TRBD1 (5 bases). This CDR3 contains 16 residues. Trimming left V 3 bases short and J 5 bases short, with 19 bases between. Germline assignment: CDR1 MGHRA and CDR2 YSYEKL. The chain's CDR3 is CASSHGDSPLGTEAFF. DNA of the CDR3: TGCGCCAGCAGCCACGGAGACAGTCCCTTGGGGACTGAAGCTTTCTTT.

The V gene is TRBV7-2, the J gene TRBJ2-3, with TRBD2 matching 15 bases. CDR1 is SGHTA, CDR2 FQGNSA, per germline. The CDR3 length is 17 residues. The junction had 8 bases not matched to a gene; V was cut back by 4 bases and J by 6 bases. For the CDR3, the DNA is TGTGCCAGCAGCTGGAGGACTAGCGGGGGGGCCCGTGATACGCAGTATTTT. Translation gives CASSWRTSGGARDTQYF.

The chain has TRBV19 and TRBJ2-1; 7 bases match TRBD2. Trimming cost V 8 bases and J 0 bases; bases outside gene matches: 16. The CDR3 is made up of 18 amino acids. Germline values: CDR1 LNHDA, CDR2 SQIVND (reference sequence). The CDR3: CASGTNSGADSSYNEQFF. CDR3 sequence (DNA): TGTGCCAGTGGGACTAATAGTGGGGCAGACAGCTCCTACAATGAGCAGTTCTTC.

The chain is built from TRBV25-1 and TRBJ2-7, with D perhaps TRBD2 (5 bases). The length of the CDR3 is 15 residues. Germline V gene lookup returns CDR1 MGHDK and CDR2 SYGVNS. V was shortened by 5 bases and J by 3 bases, with 17 bases between the two germline ends. The CDR3 coding sequence is TGTGCCAGCAGTCCCCCCGGGTCCCGGGGCTACGAGCAGTACTTC. Its translation is CASSPPGSRGYEQYF.

Details on this clone: Other DNA sequences in this sample translate to the same CDR3. This chain joins TRBV10-3 and TRBJ2-7; D gene ambiguous. The CDR3 has 14 residues. The V end lost 5 bases, the J end lost 0 bases, and 11 bases lay between the germline ends. The germline V gene has CDR1 ENHRY and CDR2 SYGVKD. CDR3 region: CAISLAGSSYEQYF. The DNA for the CDR3 is TGTGCCATCAGTTTGGCCGGCAGCTCCTACGAGCAGTACTTC.

The chain uses TRBV30 and TRBJ2-2; D uncertain. The CDR3 has 13 amino acids. The germline V gene has CDR1 GTSNPN and CDR2 SVGIG (reference sequence). The V and J ends lost 2 bases and 0 bases respectively, with 4 bases between them. Written as DNA, the CDR3 is TGTGCCTGGAGTTGGGCGAACACCGGGGAGCTGTTTTTT. It is translated as CAWSWANTGELFF. Complete variable domain (other parts from reference TRBV30 and TRBJ2-2): SQTIHQWPATLVQPVGSPLSLECTVEGTSNPNLYWYRQAAGRGLQLLFYSVGIGQISSEVPQNLSASRPQDRQFILSSKKLLLSDSGFYLCAWSWANTGELFFGEGSRLTVL.

The J gene is TRBJ2-7, the V gene TRBV10-3; D gene uncertain. CDR1 ENHRY and CDR2 SYGVKD come from the germline V gene. This CDR3 contains 12 residues. With 4 bases removed from V and 2 bases from J, the gap between germline ends came to 6 bases. This CDR3 reads CAISGGPYEQYF. The CDR3 DNA follows: TGTGCCATCAGTGGAGGTCCCTACGAGCAGTACTTC.

This rearrangement joins TRBV7-9 to TRBJ2-3; D gene unclear. V was cut by 8 bases and J by 7 bases, with 7 bases left in between. Per the germline V gene, CDR1 is SEHNR and CDR2 is FQNEAQ (reference sequence). This CDR3 is built from 10 residues. This chain's CDR3 is CASSWNTQYF. In DNA form, the CDR3 reads TGTGCCAGCTCGTGGAATACGCAGTATTTT.

This clone came up a few times. J is TRBJ2-7 and V is TRBV19; perhaps TRBD2 as D (6 bases). V was shortened by 4 bases and J by 2 bases, with 18 bases between the two germline ends. In germline, CDR1 is LNHDA, CDR2 SQIVND (reference sequence). This CDR3 has 16 amino acids. This chain's CDR3 is CASSRGEAPSTYEQYF. The CDR3 nucleotides are TGTGCCAGTAGTAGAGGGGAGGCCCCTTCTACCTACGAGCAGTACTTC.

CDR3 residues: CASSTSQGGYTF. CDR3 DNA: TGTGCCAGCAGTACCTCCCAGGGCGGGTACACCTTC. This chain joins TRBV28 and TRBJ1-2; D perhaps matches TRBD1 (5 bases). CDR3 length: 12 amino acids. Trimming stripped 5 bases from V and 11 bases from J, with 15 bases between. CDR1 MDHEN and CDR2 SYDVKM come from the germline V gene.

V gene TRBV7-9 combines with J gene TRBJ2-5; D perhaps matches TRBD1 (6 bases). This CDR3 is 14 amino acids long. Deletions cut 0 bases from V and 3 bases from J, with 8 bases between. The germline V gene has CDR1 SEHNR and CDR2 FQNEAQ (reference sequence). The CDR3 here is CASSLATGKETQYF. The CDR3 nucleotides are TGTGCCAGCAGCTTAGCAACAGGGAAAGAGACCCAGTACTTC.

This chain links TRBV7-6 with TRBJ2-1; D is possibly TRBD1 or TRBD2 (6 bases each). The CDR3 has 14 residues. V shed 4 bases and J shed 7 bases, with 14 bases lying between them. Germline loops: CDR1 SGHVS, CDR2 FNYEAQ. CDR3: CASSWAGRGNEQFF. The CDR3 DNA sequence: TGTGCCAGCAGCTGGGCGGGAAGGGGGAATGAGCAGTTCTTC.

The J gene is TRBJ2-4, the V gene TRBV5-1, with 8 bases lining up with TRBD1. Germline V lookup: CDR1 SGHRS, CDR2 YFSETQ. Trimming cost V 4 bases and J 7 bases; bases outside gene matches: 13. The CDR3 is 16 residues long. CDR3 sequence reads: CASSGGGQVEGNIQYF. CDR3 bases: TGCGCCAGCAGCGGAGGGGGACAGGTGGAGGGGAACATTCAGTACTTC.

The CDR3 loop is CASSLGGLGGNTIYF. CDR3 nucleotide sequence: TGTGCCAGCAGTTTGGGCGGCCTAGGGGGAAACACCATATATTTT. The chain uses TRBV28 and TRBJ1-3, with unresolved D. CDR1 and CDR2 (germline): MDHEN, SYDVKM. Trimming shortened V by 3 bases and J by 4 bases, and 13 bases separated the two germline ends. CDR3 length equals 15 residues. The full variable domain, its missing parts supplied by reference TRBV28 and TRBJ1-3, is DVKVTQSSRYLVKRTGEKVFLECVQDMDHENMFWYRQDPGLGLRLIYFSYDVKMKEKGDIPEGYSVSREKKERFSLILESASTNQTSMYLCASSLGGLGGNTIYFGEGSWLTVV.

J is TRBJ2-5 and V is TRBV30; tentative D call: TRBD2 (5 bases). This CDR3 has 12 residues. Germline-derived CDR1 and CDR2 are GTSNPN and SVGIG (reference sequence). With 1 base removed from V and 4 bases from J, the gap between germline ends came to 7 bases. The CDR3 DNA is TGTGCCTGGAGTGAAAGCGGAGAGACCCAGTACTTC. It yields the protein CAWSESGETQYF. Full variable domain (remainder filled in from reference TRBV30 and TRBJ2-5): SQTIHQWPATLVQPVGSPLSLECTVEGTSNPNLYWYRQAAGRGLQLLFYSVGIGQISSEVPQNLSASRPQDRQFILSSKKLLLSDSGFYLCAWSESGETQYFGPGTRLLVL.

The CDR3 coding sequence is TGTGCCAGCAGCTCGAACAGGGATACGCAGTATTTT. Translation gives CASSSNRDTQYF. This chain connects TRBV7-3 to TRBJ2-3; the D gene is possibly TRBD1 (5 bases). Trimming removed 4 bases at V and 6 bases at J, with 8 bases between. In germline, CDR1 is SGHTA, CDR2 FQGTGA. The CDR3 runs to 12 residues.

This chain uses TRBV7-9 with TRBJ2-5, with a tentative D call TRBD1 (5 bases). The germline V gene encodes CDR1 SEHNR and CDR2 FQNEAQ (reference sequence). The CDR3 is made up of 13 amino acids. V lost 3 bases, J lost 4 bases, and 9 bases lay in between. The CDR3 spells CASSLTERETQYF. CDR3 DNA sequence: TGTGCCAGCAGCTTGACAGAGAGAGAGACCCAGTACTTC. Based on the CDR3 plus reference TRBV7-9 and TRBJ2-5, the full variable domain is DTGVSQNPRHKITKRGQNVTFRCDPISEHNRLYWYRQTLGQGPEFLTYFQNEAQLEKSRLLSDRFSAERPKGSFSTLEIQRTEQGDSAMYLCASSLTERETQYFGPGTRLLVL.

J is TRBJ2-1 and V is TRBV30; 13 nucleotides agree with TRBD2. Trimming cost V 2 bases and J 6 bases; bases outside gene matches: 4. The V gene's germline CDR1 is GTSNPN and CDR2 SVGIG (reference sequence). The CDR3 extends over 15 amino acids. This CDR3 is CAWSQGLAGPNEQFF. The CDR3, as DNA: TGTGCCTGGAGTCAGGGACTAGCGGGGCCCAATGAGCAGTTCTTC.

V gene TRBV28 combines with J gene TRBJ1-4; a possible D gene is TRBD1 (6 bases). The V end lost 7 bases, the J end lost 7 bases, and 13 bases lay between the germline ends. This CDR3 spans 13 amino acids. CDR1 is MDHEN, CDR2 SYDVKM, per germline. CDR3 DNA: TGTGCCAGCAATGAGGGGGTTGGTGAAAAACTGTTTTTT. It codes for CASNEGVGEKLFF.

V and J are TRBV6-1 and TRBJ2-7; D remains ambiguous. In germline, CDR1 is MNHNS, CDR2 SASEGT. V dropped 4 bases and J dropped 1 base, with 11 bases sitting between them. This CDR3 has 14 residues. The CDR3 DNA reads as TGTGCCAGCAGTGTCCGACCGGAGTCCTACGAGCAGTACTTC. The encoded protein is CASSVRPESYEQYF.

The chain combines TRBV7-2 with TRBJ2-1; D gene ambiguous. Germline V CDR1 and CDR2: SGHTA, FQGNSA. The V end was cut by 5 bases, the J end by 8 bases, with 7 bases between. The CDR3 sequence is 11 residues long. The CDR3 sequence: CASSPGYEQFF. In DNA form, the CDR3 reads TGTGCCAGCAGCCCCGGGTATGAGCAGTTCTTC.

The J gene is TRBJ1-2, the V gene TRBV15; D not certain. The CDR3 contains 13 residues. Trimming stripped 5 bases from V and 0 bases from J, with 7 bases between. Germline assignment: CDR1 LNHNV and CDR2 YYDKDF (reference sequence). The CDR3 protein is CATSLDANYGYTF. The CDR3 DNA follows: TGTGCCACCAGCCTGGATGCTAACTATGGCTACACCTTC.

The chain joins TRBV4-3 to TRBJ1-5; a weak D match, TRBD1 (6 bases). The CDR3 length is 15 residues. Germline CDR1 reads LGHNA; CDR2 reads YSLEER. With 4 bases removed from V and 4 bases from J, the gap between germline ends came to 14 bases. DNA of the CDR3: TGCGCCAGCAGCCCTCAGTGGGGGCCAAATCAGCCCCAGCATTTT. Translation: CASSPQWGPNQPQHF.

The genes are TRBV6-5 and TRBJ1-3, with D tentatively TRBD1 (6 bases). V lost 6 bases, J lost 3 bases, and 12 bases lay in between. Looked up from germline, CDR1 is MNHEY and CDR2 is SVGAGI. This CDR3 has 14 residues. CDR3 region: CASRSGGSGNTIYF. The CDR3 DNA sequence: TGTGCCAGCAGGTCGGGGGGCAGTGGAAACACCATATATTTT.

The sample holds a few counts of this clone. J is TRBJ1-6 and V is TRBV18, with D hard to call. The CDR3 is made up of 16 amino acids. The germline CDR1 and CDR2 sequences are KGHSH and LQKENI. The V end was cut by 3 bases, the J end by 8 bases, with 17 bases between. CDR3 in amino acids: CASSPTAKGWDSPLHF. The CDR3 DNA sequence: TGTGCCAGCTCACCTACAGCTAAGGGCTGGGATTCACCCCTCCACTTT.

The V gene is TRBV7-2, the J gene TRBJ2-7; D is unclear. The CDR3 is made up of 16 amino acids. The germline V and J ends were trimmed by 2 bases and 0 bases, with 14 bases remaining between them. Germline CDR1 reads SGHTA; CDR2 reads FQGNSA. The CDR3 reads CASSLTSILNSYEQYF. The CDR3 region has the DNA TGTGCCAGCAGCTTAACGAGTATATTAAACTCCTACGAGCAGTACTTC.

Notes on this clone: One end of the junction is discordant with germline, which a read error may explain. The V and J genes are TRBV18 and TRBJ2-2, with a possible D match to TRBD2 (6 bases). Germline CDR1 reads KGHSH; CDR2 reads LQKENI. The CDR3 sequence is 17 residues long. The CDR3 DNA follows: TGTGCCAGCTCCCCACTAACCGGGACTCAGAACACCGGGGAGCTGTTTTTT. It specifies CASSPLTGTQNTGELFF.

The J gene is TRBJ1-1, the V gene TRBV7-8; D unclear. Trimming shortened V by 5 bases and J by 2 bases, and 6 bases separated the two germline ends. Germline V lookup: CDR1 SGHVS, CDR2 FQNEAQ. The CDR3 covers 12 residues. CDR3 residues: CASSPINTEAFF. The DNA for the CDR3 is TGTGCCAGCAGCCCCATTAACACTGAAGCTTTCTTT. The full variable domain, rest sourced from reference TRBV7-8 and TRBJ1-1, is GAGVSQSPRYKVAKRGQDVALRCDPISGHVSLFWYQQALGQGPEFLTYFQNEAQLDKSGLPSDRFFAERPEGSVSTLKIQRTQQEDSAVYLCASSPINTEAFFGQGTRLTVV.

The V gene is TRBV18, the J gene TRBJ1-2, with TRBD1 matching over 9 bases. V gave up 9 bases and J gave up 7 bases; unmatched junction bases: 9. CDR1 is KGHSH, CDR2 LQKENI, per germline. The CDR3 is 13 residues long. CDR3 protein: CASRRDREGGYTF. As DNA, the CDR3 is TGTGCCAGTCGCCGGGACAGGGAAGGTGGCTACACCTTC.

J is TRBJ2-3 and V is TRBV5-1, with 11 bases lining up with TRBD2. Losses at the gene ends were 4 bases for V and 2 bases for J; bases not matched to a gene: 3. The CDR3 totals 15 residues. The germline V gene has CDR1 SGHRS and CDR2 YFSETQ. This CDR3 is CASSVSGGDTDTQYF. The DNA for the CDR3 is TGCGCCAGCAGCGTTAGCGGGGGGGACACAGATACGCAGTATTTT. The full variable domain, with the rest looked up from reference TRBV5-1 and TRBJ2-3, is KAGVTQTPRYLIKTRGQQVTLSCSPISGHRSVSWYQQTPGQGLQFLFEYFSETQRNKGNFPGRFSGRQFSNSRSEMNVSTLELGDSALYLCASSVSGGDTDTQYFGPGTRLTVL.

This clone was recorded only once. The V call is TRBV6-5, the J call TRBJ1-2; TRBD1 aligns across 7 bases. V gave up 2 bases and J gave up 3 bases; unmatched junction bases: 0. The CDR3 is made up of 13 amino acids. CDR1 and CDR2 (germline): MNHEY, SVGAGI. The CDR3, as DNA: TGTGCCAGCAGTTACGACAGGGACTATGGCTACACCTTC. Its translation is CASSYDRDYGYTF.